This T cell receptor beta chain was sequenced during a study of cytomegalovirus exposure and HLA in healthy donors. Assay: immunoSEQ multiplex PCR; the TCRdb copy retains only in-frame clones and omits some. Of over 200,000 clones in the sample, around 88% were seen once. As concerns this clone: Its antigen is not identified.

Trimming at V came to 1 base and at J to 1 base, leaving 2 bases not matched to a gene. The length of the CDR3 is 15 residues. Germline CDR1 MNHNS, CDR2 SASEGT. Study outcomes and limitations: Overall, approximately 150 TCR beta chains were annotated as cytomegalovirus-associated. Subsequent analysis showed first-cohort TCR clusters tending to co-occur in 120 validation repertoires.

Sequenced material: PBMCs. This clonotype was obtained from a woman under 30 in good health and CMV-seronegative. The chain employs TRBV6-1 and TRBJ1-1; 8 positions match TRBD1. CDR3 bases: TGTGCCAGCAGTGAAGTTGGGACAGGGAACACTGAAGCTTTCTTT. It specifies CASSEVGTGNTEAFF.